This entry lists 13 T cell receptor beta chains sequenced from one sample in a study of blood T cell repertoires in COVID-19. The assay was immunoSEQ multiplex PCR, and TCRdb's table has in-frame clones only and misses some. Among 63,000 or so clones, around 92% were seen once, and the ten largest hold approximately 1.5%. The sequenced sample was peripheral blood. These receptors were obtained from a man aged 55 to 70 with acute or convalescent COVID-19.

The chain couples TRBV5-1 to TRBJ2-3; 7 bases agree with TRBD1. The germline V gene has CDR1 SGHRS and CDR2 YFSETQ. The CDR3 has 14 amino acids. J lost 2 bases, V lost 7 bases, and 7 bases had no gene match. This CDR3 reads CASGNRGATDTQYF. DNA for the CDR3: TGCGCCAGCGGCAACAGGGGTGCCACAGATACGCAGTATTTT.

The DNA for the CDR3 is TGTGCCAGCAGTGAAGCAGGTCTAGCGGGGGTCGAGCAGTTCTTC. It codes for CASSEAGLAGVEQFF. This rearrangement joins TRBV25-1 to TRBJ2-1; 10 bases line up with TRBD2. The CDR3 runs 15 residues. Germline loops: CDR1 MGHDK, CDR2 SYGVNS. Losses at the gene ends were 2 bases for V and 10 bases for J; bases not matched to a gene: 8.

The rearrangement links TRBV14 to TRBJ2-7, with D possibly being TRBD2 (5 bases). The CDR3 length is 13 residues. Trimming left V 6 bases short and J 6 bases short, with 15 bases between. Germline lookup yields CDR1 SGHDN and CDR2 FVKESK. The CDR3 nucleotides read TGTGCCAGCAGTACGACGCTGGGGAGCGAGCAGTACTTC. Translation: CASSTTLGSEQYF.

The chain is built from TRBV6-5 and TRBJ1-2; no reliable D call. Trimming cost V 0 bases and J 0 bases, with 5 bases left between them. This CDR3 region has 14 residues. CDR1 is MNHEY, CDR2 SVGAGI, per germline. The CDR3 DNA follows: TGTGCCAGCAGTTACTCGAGTGCTAACTATGGCTACACCTTC. This sequence encodes CASSYSSANYGYTF.

V is TRBV15 and J is TRBJ2-5; no definite D call. Germline loops: CDR1 LNHNV, CDR2 YYDKDF (reference sequence). The CDR3 length is 14 residues. The V and J ends lost 5 bases and 2 bases respectively, with 12 bases between them. The CDR3 protein is CATSPRQRQETQYF. In DNA form, the CDR3 reads TGTGCCACCAGCCCGCGTCAGCGTCAAGAGACCCAGTACTTC.

This clone was observed once. The CDR3 bases are TGCGCCAGCAGCTTAGGGGGCCGGGACACCCAAGAGACCCAGTACTTC. It yields the protein CASSLGGRDTQETQYF. This chain connects TRBV5-1 to TRBJ2-5; TRBD1 matches at 7 bases. Trimming at V came to 2 bases and at J to 1 base, leaving 8 bases not matched to a gene. Germline CDR1 is SGHRS and CDR2 is YFSETQ. This CDR3 region has 16 residues.

J is TRBJ2-2 and V is TRBV7-8, with 8 bases aligning to TRBD2. Trimming removed 2 bases from V and 3 bases from J; junction bases left unmatched: 5. The CDR3 runs to 16 residues. Germline V gene lookup returns CDR1 SGHVS and CDR2 FQNEAQ. The chain's CDR3 is CASSLRVAGYTGELFF. As DNA, the CDR3 is TGTGCCAGCAGCTTACGTGTAGCGGGGTACACCGGGGAGCTGTTTTTT. Combining the CDR3 with reference TRBV7-8 and TRBJ2-2 gives the whole variable domain GAGVSQSPRYKVAKRGQDVALRCDPISGHVSLFWYQQALGQGPEFLTYFQNEAQLDKSGLPSDRFFAERPEGSVSTLKIQRTQQEDSAVYLCASSLRVAGYTGELFFGEGSRLTVL.

This sequence joins TRBV11-2 and TRBJ2-1; TRBD1 is a possible D gene (5 bases). The germline gives CDR1 SGHAT, CDR2 FQNNGV. This CDR3 region has 15 residues. Between the trimmed V and J ends, which lost 0 bases and 2 bases, there was a span of 8 bases. For the CDR3, the DNA is TGTGCCAGCAGCTTAGACAGGGTCCCCTACAATGAGCAGTTCTTC. Its translation: CASSLDRVPYNEQFF.

This clone was recorded only once. The V gene is TRBV5-1, the J gene TRBJ2-7; 7 bases are shared with TRBD1. The J segment lost 2 bases and the V segment lost 3 bases, leaving 8 bases of the junction unmatched. The germline CDR1 and CDR2 sequences are SGHRS and YFSETQ. The CDR3 totals 15 residues. CDR3 sequence (DNA): TGCGCCAGCAGCTCCCTGGACAGGCACCCCTACGAGCAGTACTTC. It specifies CASSSLDRHPYEQYF.

V gene TRBV6-5 combines with J gene TRBJ1-1; possible D gene TRBD1, 6 bases. The CDR3 totals 12 residues. V was pared by 7 bases and J by 10 bases, with 16 bases between. Germline CDR1 reads MNHEY; CDR2 reads SVGAGI. CDR3 protein: CASTRTSGAAFF. DNA of the CDR3: TGTGCCAGCACCCGGACCTCAGGGGCAGCTTTCTTT.

The chain has TRBV9 and TRBJ2-3; D unresolved. V gave up 4 bases and J gave up 5 bases, with 17 bases separating them. The CDR3 sequence is 15 residues long. The germline V gene encodes CDR1 SGDLS and CDR2 YYNGEE. This chain's CDR3 is CASSLGTGPGDTQYF. In DNA, the CDR3 is TGTGCCAGCAGCCTAGGAACGGGTCCCGGAGATACGCAGTATTTT.

This chain joins TRBV7-9 and TRBJ1-2, with unresolved D. This CDR3 comprises 13 residues. V lost 3 bases, J lost 4 bases, and 9 bases lay in between. Per the germline V gene, CDR1 is SEHNR and CDR2 is FQNEAQ (reference sequence). Here the CDR3 reads CASSFQVIYGYTF. The DNA of the CDR3 is TGTGCCAGCAGCTTTCAGGTTATCTATGGCTACACCTTC.

The chain links TRBV6-6 to TRBJ1-2; a weak D match, TRBD1 (5 bases). Per the germline V gene, CDR1 is MNHNY and CDR2 is SVGAGI (reference sequence). The CDR3 has 13 amino acids. Trimming cost V 7 bases and J 4 bases, with 13 bases left between them. The CDR3 nucleotides read TGTGCCAGCAAAGTCAGGGTGAGCTATGGCTACACCTTC. It is translated as CASKVRVSYGYTF.